These 6 T cell receptor beta chains originate from one sample sequenced in a study of blood T cell repertoires in COVID-19. Measured with immunoSEQ multiplex PCR; TCRdb has only the in-frame clones, and not every one. The sample holds some 99,000 clones, roughly nine tenths seen once. The sample was peripheral blood. The receptors were sampled from a man aged 65 to 79 with acute or convalescent COVID-19.

The V and J genes are TRBV3-1 (or the pseudogene TRBV3-2) and TRBJ1-4, with 9 bases that match TRBD1. Trimming took 2 bases from V and 7 from J; bases not matched to a gene: 2. CDR3 size: 14 residues. CDR1 LGHDT and CDR2 YNNKEL come from the germline V gene (reference sequence). CDR3 bases: TGTGCCAGCAGCCAAATGGGACAGGGTGAAAAACTGTTTTTT. Its protein product is CASSQMGQGEKLFF.

This clone was found once. J is TRBJ1-2 and V is TRBV6-1; D might be TRBD1 (5 bases). CDR3 length: 14 amino acids. Germline V gene sequence: CDR1 MNHNS, CDR2 SASEGT. V lost 2 bases and J lost 6, with 13 bases in between. CDR3 sequence (DNA): TGTGCCAGCAGTGAACAGGGCGGGGTCGATGGCTACACCTTC. It yields the protein CASSEQGGVDGYTF.

The chain uses TRBV19 and TRBJ1-2, with a tentative D call TRBD1 (6 bases). This CDR3 spans 14 amino acids. Germline V lookup: CDR1 LNHDA, CDR2 SQIVND (reference sequence). Between the trimmed V and J ends, which lost 0 bases and 3 bases, there was a span of 8 bases. CDR3 sequence reads: CASSIDRGDYGYTF. Here the CDR3 DNA reads TGTGCCAGTAGTATAGACAGGGGAGACTATGGCTACACCTTC. Together with reference TRBV19 and TRBJ1-2, the CDR3 gives the full variable domain: DGGITQSPKYLFRKEGQNVTLSCEQNLNHDAMYWYRQDPGQGLRLIYYSQIVNDFQKGDIAEGYSVSREKKESFPLTVTSAQKNPTAFYLCASSIDRGDYGYTFGSGTRLTVV.

This sequence joins TRBV7-6 and TRBJ2-5, with D possibly matching TRBD2 (6 bases). V was clipped by 4 bases and J by 9 bases, with 18 bases between them. The length of the CDR3 is 14 residues. Per the germline V gene, CDR1 is SGHVS and CDR2 is FNYEAQ. The DNA for the CDR3 is TGTGCCAGCAGCTCCCCTCGGGAGTATTGGTCCCAGTACTTC. It specifies CASSSPREYWSQYF.

The rearrangement links TRBV29-1 to TRBJ1-3; D gene unclear. The germline V gene has CDR1 SQVTM and CDR2 ANQGSEA. The CDR3 is 14 residues long. Trimming left V 6 bases short and J 4 bases short, with 16 bases between. CDR3 sequence: CSVSSGNVGNTIYF. In DNA, the CDR3 is TGCAGCGTCTCCTCGGGTAATGTGGGAAACACCATATATTTT. Drawing the rest from reference TRBV29-1 and TRBJ1-3, the complete variable domain is SAVISQKPSRDICQRGTSLTIQCQVDSQVTMMFWYRQQPGQSLTLIATANQGSEATYESGFVIDKFPISRPNLTFSTLTVSNMSPEDSSIYLCSVSSGNVGNTIYFGEGSWLTVV.

The chain recombines TRBV5-1 with TRBJ1-4; 8 bases are a match to TRBD1. After removal of 6 bases from V and 3 bases from J, the junction contained 7 bases not matched to a gene. Per the germline V gene, CDR1 is SGHRS and CDR2 is YFSETQ. This CDR3 region has 15 residues. The CDR3, as DNA: TGCGCCAGCACCCCGACAGGGGTCCCTAATGAAAAACTGTTTTTT. It yields the protein CASTPTGVPNEKLFF.